The source of this TCR beta chain is a study of blood T cell repertoires in COVID-19. In the authors' workflow: Amplification from reference gene primers served as the basis for estimated nucleated cell counts. The repertoire was sequenced with immunoSEQ multiplex PCR; TCRdb's copy has only in-frame clones and lacks some. The D gene and trimming were derived from the DNA, and the V and J assignments and clone size from that table. This table holds 150,000 to 200,000 clones, just under 90% found once. The V end was cut by 2 bases, the J end by 10 bases, with 12 bases between. The CDR3 loop spans 14 amino acids. CDR1 and CDR2 from the germline V gene are MDHEN and SYDVKM. This clone was seen only once.

V is TRBV28 and J is TRBJ1-6, with D possibly being TRBD1 (6 bases). The clonotype was recovered from a woman in her 70s with COVID-19, enrolled during active disease. The sequenced sample consisted of peripheral blood. CDR3 sequence: CASSLRGRRSPLHF. Written as DNA, the CDR3 is TGTGCCAGCAGTTTAAGGGGGAGACGGTCACCCCTCCACTTT.